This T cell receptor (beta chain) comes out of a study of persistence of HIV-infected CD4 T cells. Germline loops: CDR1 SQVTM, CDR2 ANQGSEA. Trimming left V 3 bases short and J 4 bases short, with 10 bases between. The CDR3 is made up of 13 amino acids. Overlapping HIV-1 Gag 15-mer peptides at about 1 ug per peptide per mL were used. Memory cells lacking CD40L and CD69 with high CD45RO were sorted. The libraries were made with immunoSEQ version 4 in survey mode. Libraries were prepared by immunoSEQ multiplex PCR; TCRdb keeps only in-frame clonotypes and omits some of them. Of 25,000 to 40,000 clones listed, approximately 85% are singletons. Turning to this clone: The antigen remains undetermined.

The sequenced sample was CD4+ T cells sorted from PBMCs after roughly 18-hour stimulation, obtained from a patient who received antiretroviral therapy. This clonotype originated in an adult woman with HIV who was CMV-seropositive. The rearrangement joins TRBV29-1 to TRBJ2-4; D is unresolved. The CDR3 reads CSVDSGTKNIQYF. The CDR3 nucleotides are TGCAGCGTTGATTCTGGAACGAAAAACATTCAGTACTTC.